This T cell receptor beta chain was obtained from a study of T-cell reconstitution after alpha-beta-depleted transplantation in children. Trimming removed 4 bases from V and 7 bases from J; junction bases left unmatched: 13. From germline, CDR1 is SGHRS and CDR2 YFSETQ. The CDR3 covers 15 residues. A TCRbeta library incorporating unique molecular identifiers was prepared. A single record per CDR3 protein comes from TCRdb applying MiXCR to the PCR reads. The sample shows 250,000 to 350,000 distinct CDR3 sequences, nearly 10% of them seen only once. The chain links TRBV5-1 to TRBJ2-7; the match to TRBD2 covers 8 bases. The sequencing used PBMCs from the stem cell graft donor, collected from the stem cell graft. The clonotype originates from a human donor who donated a stem cell graft to a child with SCID. The CDR3 loop reads CASSPGGVGVNEQYF. The CDR3, as DNA: TGCGCCAGCAGCCCGGGGGGGGTGGGAGTGAATGAGCAGTACTTC. The variable domain in full, completed from reference TRBV5-1 and TRBJ2-7, reads KAGVTQTPRYLIKTRGQQVTLSCSPISGHRSVSWYQQTPGQGLQFLFEYFSETQRNKGNFPGRFSGRQFSNSRSEMNVSTLELGDSALYLCASSPGGVGVNEQYFGPGTRLTVT.